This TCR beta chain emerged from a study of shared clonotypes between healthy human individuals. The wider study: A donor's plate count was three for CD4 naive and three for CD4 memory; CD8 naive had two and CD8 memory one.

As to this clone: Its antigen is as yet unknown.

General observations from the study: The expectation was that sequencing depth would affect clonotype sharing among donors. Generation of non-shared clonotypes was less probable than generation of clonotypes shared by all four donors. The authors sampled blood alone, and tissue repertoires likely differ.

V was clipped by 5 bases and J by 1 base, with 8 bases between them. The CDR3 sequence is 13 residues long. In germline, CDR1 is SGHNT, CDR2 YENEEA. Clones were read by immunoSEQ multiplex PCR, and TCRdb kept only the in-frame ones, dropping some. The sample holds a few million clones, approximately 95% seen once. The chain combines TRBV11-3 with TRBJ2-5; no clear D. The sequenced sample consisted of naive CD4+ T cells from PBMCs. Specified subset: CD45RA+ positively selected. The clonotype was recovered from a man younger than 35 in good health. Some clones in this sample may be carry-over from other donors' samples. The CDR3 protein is CASSRTAQETQYF. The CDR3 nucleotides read TGTGCCAGCAGCAGGACGGCCCAAGAGACCCAGTACTTC.